A single sample gave rise to the 9 T cell receptor beta chains below, sequenced in a study of T cells in Graves' hyperthyroidism and ophthalmopathy. RNA transcripts provided the source from which TCR beta CDR3 regions were amplified. In the first-round RT-PCR of the TCR CDR3, the HTBI primer set was used. MiXCR was run by TCRdb on the multiplex PCR reads, yielding one entry per CDR3 protein. Among more than 150,000 distinct CDR3 sequences listed, about a sixth were seen once. Sequences were obtained from blood. Every receptor here comes from a woman aged 45 to 65 with Graves' hyperthyroidism.

The V and J genes are TRBV20-1 and TRBJ1-5; D gene unclear. CDR3 size: 14 residues. The germline V gene has CDR1 DFQATT and CDR2 SNEGSKA (reference sequence). V was pared by 3 bases and J by 5 bases, with 14 bases between. The CDR3 coding sequence is TGCAGTGCTAGGCTCGGAGGGTTTGATCAGCCCCAGCATTTT. Its translation is CSARLGGFDQPQHF.

This clonotype was seen repeatedly, ten times or more. The chain employs TRBV3-1 and TRBJ2-5; 7 bases are a match to TRBD1. Trimming removed 2 bases from V and 3 bases from J; junction bases left unmatched: 3. Germline assignment: CDR1 LGHDT and CDR2 YNNKEL (reference sequence). The CDR3 loop spans 14 amino acids. This CDR3 reads CASSQFTGEETQYF. The CDR3 DNA reads as TGTGCCAGCAGCCAATTTACAGGGGAAGAGACCCAGTACTTC.

This clonotype was counted ten times or more. For the CDR3, the DNA is TGTGCCAGCAGCTCAGCAGGGTCCGGGGAAGAGACCCAGTACTTC. Translated, it gives CASSSAGSGEETQYF. The genes are TRBV3-1 and TRBJ2-5; the D call may be TRBD1 or TRBD2 (5 bases each). Germline CDR1 LGHDT, CDR2 YNNKEL (reference sequence). V was pared by 5 bases and J by 3 bases, with 16 bases between. The CDR3 sequence is 15 residues long.

In this sample, this clonotype turned up many times. The genes are TRBV5-1 and TRBJ2-7; 7 positions agree with TRBD2. In germline, CDR1 is SGHRS, CDR2 YFSETQ. After removal of 1 base from V and 1 base from J, the junction contained 5 bases not matched to a gene. The CDR3 consists of 15 residues. The CDR3 DNA is TGCGCCAGCAGCTTGAGTGGCGGGGGATCCTACGAGCAGTACTTC. This sequence encodes CASSLSGGGSYEQYF.

This clonotype was detected many times. This chain links TRBV19 with TRBJ1-6; 7 bases line up with TRBD1. After removal of 6 bases from V and 10 bases from J, the junction contained 12 bases not matched to a gene. Germline values: CDR1 LNHDA, CDR2 SQIVND (reference sequence). This CDR3 comprises 15 residues. The CDR3 DNA reads TGTGCCAGTAGGAGCGGGACAGTTGGGTCGTCACCCCTCCACTTT. This translates into CASRSGTVGSSPLHF. The full variable domain, with the rest looked up from reference TRBV19 and TRBJ1-6, is DGGITQSPKYLFRKEGQNVTLSCEQNLNHDAMYWYRQDPGQGLRLIYYSQIVNDFQKGDIAEGYSVSREKKESFPLTVTSAQKNPTAFYLCASRSGTVGSSPLHFGNGTRLTVT.

This clonotype was picked up many times. The chain couples TRBV6-1 to TRBJ2-3; D may be TRBD1 (5 bases). V lost 10 bases and J lost 1, with 15 bases in between. The CDR3 spans 14 residues. Germline CDR1 reads MNHNS; CDR2 reads SASEGT. CDR3: CATSRQGRTDTQYF. In DNA, the CDR3 is TGTGCCACATCTCGGCAGGGTCGCACAGATACGCAGTATTTT.

This clonotype was found many times. The V gene is TRBV5-8, the J gene TRBJ2-7; TRBD2 matches at 11 bases. V gave up 2 bases and J gave up 1 base; unmatched junction bases: 2. CDR1 SGHTS and CDR2 YDEGEE come from the germline V gene. The CDR3 totals 15 residues. CDR3 sequence (DNA): TGTGCCAGCAGCTTAGGGACTAGCGGATCCTACGAGCAGTACTTC. Translation gives CASSLGTSGSYEQYF.

This clonotype was picked up a small number of times. At one of its ends the junction is not consistent with the germline gene, which may arise from a read error. The chain joins TRBV7-6 to TRBJ2-2; maybe TRBD2 (5 bases). The CDR3 covers 14 residues. Germline loops: CDR1 SGHVS, CDR2 FNYEAQ. CDR3 nucleotide sequence: TGTGCCAGCAGCTTAACGGGAAACACCGGGGAGCTGCTTTTT. Protein sequence: CASSLTGNTGELLF.

Ten or more counts support this clonotype. The CDR3 here is CASTAAQGANVLTF. CDR3 bases: TGTGCCAGCACCGCGGCGCAGGGGGCCAACGTCCTGACTTTC. This chain connects TRBV2 to TRBJ2-6, with unresolved D. The CDR3 covers 14 residues. V was pared by 7 bases and J by 4 bases, with 11 bases between. Germline V gene sequence: CDR1 SNHLY, CDR2 FYNNEI.